Listed below are T cell receptor beta chains from one sample, sequenced in a study of T-cell reconstitution after alpha-beta-depleted transplantation in children. A single record per CDR3 protein comes from TCRdb applying MiXCR to the PCR reads. This table has around 300,000 distinct CDR3 sequences, around a tenth appearing once. The source material was peripheral blood, sampled 180 days after TCRalphabeta/CD19-depleted stem cell transplant. The receptor set was obtained from a male patient aged 2 to 10 who had a stem cell transplant for chronic granulomatous disease, so the T cells may come from the graft donor. The CDR3 runs from the conserved cysteine through the conserved F or W. Fields, in order: J gene, D gene, clone size, V gene, CDR3 DNA, CDR3 protein. A D gene is named only where the DNA matches it firmly. Rows may omit the clone size; those that give it use once, few, many or a size class.

TRBJ1-1,.,many,TRBV7-8,TGTGCCAGCAGCGTCCCTTCGGGGGCGACCACTGAAGCTTTCTTT,CASSVPSGATTEAFF
TRBJ1-2,.,many,TRBV6-5,TGTGCCAGCAGAATCTTTGACAGTCCTTATGGCTACACCTTC,CASRIFDSPYGYTF
TRBJ2-5,.,many,TRBV5-1,TGCGCCAGCAGCGCCTGGGGGGTACAAAGCCAAGAGACCCAGTACTTC,CASSAWGVQSQETQYF
TRBJ2-1,TRBD2,many,TRBV5-1,TGCGCCAGCAGCCGGGGGGTTCCCTCCGTCTATGAGCAGTTCTTC,CASSRGVPSVYEQFF
TRBJ2-5,.,many,TRBV2,TGTGCCAGCAGTGATTGGGGGCGAAGTGAGACCCAGTACTTC,CASSDWGRSETQYF
TRBJ2-5,TRBD2,many,TRBV25-1,TGTGCCAGCGTAGACCCGGGACTAGCGGGGGTGGAGACCCAGTACTTC,CASVDPGLAGVETQYF
TRBJ1-6,.,few,TRBV6-6,TGTGCCACCCATCCCGGGTTTTATTCACCCCTCCACTTT,CATHPGFYSPLHF
TRBJ2-2,.,many,TRBV9,TGTGCCAGCAGCGAGGAGGGATTTGAGGGCCGGGAGCTGTTTTTT,CASSEEGFEGRELFF
TRBJ2-7,.,many,TRBV7-2,TGTGCCAGCAGCTCTAAAGGGGGTGAGCTAGAGTACGAGCAGTACTTC,CASSSKGGELEYEQYF
TRBJ2-3,.,.,TRBV13,TGTGCCAGCAGCGGCCGGTCATGGGCAGACACAGATACGCAGTATTTT,CASSGRSWADTDTQYF
TRBJ1-4,.,many,TRBV6-1,TGTGCCAGCACTGACGACGGGGTTACTAATGAAAAACTGTTTTTT,CASTDDGVTNEKLFF
TRBJ2-1,TRBD2,many,TRBV2,TGTGCCAGCAGTGACCGACTAGCGGGGGACAATGAGCAGTTCTTC,CASSDRLAGDNEQFF
TRBJ2-1,.,.,TRBV28,.,CASSTSSVTSLYNEQFF
TRBJ2-5,TRBD2,.,TRBV3-1,TGTGCCTGCTGCCCCGGACTAGCGGGAGGAGGCGAGGAAGAGACCCAGTACTTC,CACCPGLAGGGEEETQYF
TRBJ2-3,TRBD1,.,TRBV5-1,TGCGCCAGCAGCTTACAGGGGGTTGGGTCAGATACGCAGTATTTT,CASSLQGVGSDTQYF
TRBJ2-1,.,.,TRBV4-2,TGTGCCAGCAGCCTCGGGCTCGTCGTCAATGAGCAGTTCTTC,CASSLGLVVNEQFF
TRBJ1-1,TRBD1,.,TRBV14,TGTGCCAGCAGCCAAAGGACCGGGACAGGGCGTGTTGACACTGAAGCTTTCTTT,CASSQRTGTGRVDTEAFF
TRBJ2-2,TRBD1,many,TRBV5-1,TGCGCCAGCAGCCTTTACCGGGACAGGGGGCCCACCGGGGAGCTGTTTTTT,CASSLYRDRGPTGELFF
TRBJ2-3,.,many,TRBV9,TGTGCCAGCAGCGACCCCGGGGGTAGCACAGATACGCAGTATTTT,CASSDPGGSTDTQYF
TRBJ2-1,.,.,TRBV5-4,TGTGCCAGCAGCTTGGCCAAAGGGGCAGATTCCTACAATGAGCAGTTCTTC,CASSLAKGADSYNEQFF
TRBJ2-5,.,many,TRBV7-9,TGTGCCAGCAGCCCCCACCGGGAACCACAAGAGACCCAGTACTTC,CASSPHREPQETQYF
TRBJ2-2,.,many,TRBV5-1,TGCGCCAGCAGCTTGACGCGGGACCGGGAGCTGTTTTTT,CASSLTRDRELFF
TRBJ2-5,.,many,TRBV20-1,TGCAGTGCTAGAGATCGGGGTGAATACCACCTTGAGACCCAGTACTTC,CSARDRGEYHLETQYF
TRBJ2-1,.,many,TRBV5-5,TGTGCCAGCAGCTTACGGGGGCCGTTATCCTACAATGAGCAGTTCTTC,CASSLRGPLSYNEQFF
TRBJ2-5,TRBD2,few,TRBV12-3/TRBV12-4,TGTGCCAGCAGCAGCTGGTCGGGTAGCGGGAACGGTAGTCCGCAAGAGACCCAGTACTTC,CASSSWSGSGNGSPQETQYF
TRBJ2-3,.,many,TRBV19,TGTGCCAGTAGTATTGTTTGGACAGATACGCAGTATTTT,CASSIVWTDTQYF
TRBJ2-7,TRBD2,.,TRBV11-2,TGTGCCAGCAGCTTAGTTTTAGCGGGAGCTGGGGAGCAGTACTTC,CASSLVLAGAGEQYF
TRBJ2-4,TRBD2,many,TRBV5-1,TGCGCCAGCAGCTTGGTGCGGGGGGCCAAAAACATTCAGTACTTC,CASSLVRGAKNIQYF
TRBJ2-1,.,many,TRBV20-1,TGCAGTGCTAGGAGGGATGAGCAGTTCTTC,CSARRDEQFF
TRBJ2-5,.,many,TRBV21-1,TGTGCCAGCAGCACAAACTCCCCCGTGACTAGCGGGAGTATAGGCCAAGAGACCCAGTACTTC,CASSTNSPVTSGSIGQETQYF
TRBJ2-5,.,many,TRBV29-1,TGCAGCGTTGACGGACAGTTTTTAGAGACCCAGTACTTC,CSVDGQFLETQYF
TRBJ2-1,.,many,TRBV18,TGTGCCAGCTCGATGTCGGGGGACGAGCAGTTCTTC,CASSMSGDEQFF
TRBJ2-1,.,many,TRBV29-1,TGCAGCGTCCCGGGAGCCGCACGCTCCTACAATGAGCAGTTCTTC,CSVPGAARSYNEQFF
TRBJ1-6,TRBD1,many,TRBV12-3/TRBV12-4,TGTGCCAGCAGTACTGCAGGACAGGGGAATTCACCCCTCCACTTT,CASSTAGQGNSPLHF
TRBJ1-2,.,many,TRBV7-2,TGTGCCAGCAGCTTAGCTCTCAGGGGTTACAATGGCTACACCTTC,CASSLALRGYNGYTF
TRBJ1-1,TRBD1,many,TRBV20-1,TGCAGTGCTAGAGACCAGGGGGCCCCTGAAGCTTTCTTT,CSARDQGAPEAFF
TRBJ1-3,.,many,TRBV18,TGTGCCAGCTCCCCGGGGACGGACTCTGGAAACACCATATATTTT,CASSPGTDSGNTIYF
TRBJ2-6,.,many,TRBV7-2,TGTGCCAGCAGCTTCACCTGGGCCAACGTCCTGACTTTC,CASSFTWANVLTF
TRBJ2-1,TRBD2,many,TRBV28,TGTGCCAGCAGTTTAACTAGCGGGAGTCTTGAGCAGTTCTTC,CASSLTSGSLEQFF
TRBJ2-6,.,.,TRBV13,TGTGCCAGGGGCTTACGGGTCCTCTCTGGGGCCAACGTCCTGACTTTC,CARGLRVLSGANVLTF
TRBJ2-5,.,many,TRBV20-1,TGCAGTGCAGTCGGCCAGGGCGAGACCCAGTACTTC,CSAVGQGETQYF
TRBJ2-2,TRBD2,many,TRBV18,TGTGCCAGCTCACCATCTAGCGGGGCCAACACCGGGGAGCTGTTTTTT,CASSPSSGANTGELFF
TRBJ2-1,TRBD2,many,TRBV5-6,TGTGCCAGCAGCTTGGCCGCGGGAGGAGGCTACAATGAGCAGTTCTTC,CASSLAAGGGYNEQFF
TRBJ2-3,.,many,TRBV29-1,TGCAGCGCCGGGTCGACAGATACGCAGTATTTT,CSAGSTDTQYF
TRBJ1-1,.,many,TRBV20-1,TGCAGTGCTAGAGATTACGAGGGCATGAACACTGAAGCTTTCTTT,CSARDYEGMNTEAFF
TRBJ2-7,TRBD1,few,TRBV11-2,TGTGCCAGCAGCTTGGGACAGGACCTTTTGCAGTACTTC,CASSLGQDLLQYF
TRBJ1-2,TRBD1,.,TRBV7-9,TGTGCCAGCAGCTCCACAGGGGTCAACTATGGCTACACCTTC,CASSSTGVNYGYTF
TRBJ1-4,TRBD1,many,TRBV6-5,TGTGCCAGCAGTTACTCGAAGGGAGCAGGGGGAAATGAAAAACTGTTTTTT,CASSYSKGAGGNEKLFF
TRBJ2-3,.,few,TRBV5-4,TGTGCCAGCACAAAAGGGACATATGGTACAGATACGCAGTATTTT,CASTKGTYGTDTQYF
TRBJ2-2,.,once,TRBV5-4,TGTGCCAGCAGCCGGGACCTAAAGACGAACACCGGGGAGCTGTTTTTT,CASSRDLKTNTGELFF
TRBJ1-5,TRBD1,many,TRBV12-3/TRBV12-4,TGTGCCAGCAGTATCGTCAGAGGTCAGGGGGATCAGCCCCAGCATTTT,CASSIVRGQGDQPQHF
TRBJ2-3,.,many,TRBV12-3/TRBV12-4,TGTGCCAGCAGGGGACAGATGGGGGGTTTCACAGATACGCAGTATTTT,CASRGQMGGFTDTQYF
TRBJ2-4,.,many,TRBV5-1,TGCGCCAGCAGCTATACAGGGATTTACATTCAGTACTTC,CASSYTGIYIQYF
TRBJ2-7,TRBD2,few,TRBV3-1,TGTGCCAGCAGCCAGCTAGCGGGGGGGCCGGACGAGCAGTACTTC,CASSQLAGGPDEQYF
TRBJ2-4,TRBD2,many,TRBV9,TGTGCCAGCAGCGTAGACGTAGCGGGAGGGCCTTACATTCAGTACTTC,CASSVDVAGGPYIQYF
TRBJ2-2,TRBD2,many,TRBV12-3/TRBV12-4,TGTGCCAGCAGCCTGGGACTAGCGTTATCCGGGGAGCTGTTTTTT,CASSLGLALSGELFF
TRBJ2-3,TRBD1,.,TRBV2,TGTACCAGCAGACGGGACAGGGGGCGCACGGGAGCGGCAGTCGACCATACGCAGTATTTT,CTSRRDRGRTGAAVDHTQYF
TRBJ2-1,TRBD1,.,TRBV19,TGTGCCAGTAGTAGGACAGGGGTCAATGAGCAGTTCTTC,CASSRTGVNEQFF
TRBJ2-5,.,many,TRBV5-1,TGCGCCAGCAGCTTGCATAGCAGCGAGACCCAGTACTTC,CASSLHSSETQYF